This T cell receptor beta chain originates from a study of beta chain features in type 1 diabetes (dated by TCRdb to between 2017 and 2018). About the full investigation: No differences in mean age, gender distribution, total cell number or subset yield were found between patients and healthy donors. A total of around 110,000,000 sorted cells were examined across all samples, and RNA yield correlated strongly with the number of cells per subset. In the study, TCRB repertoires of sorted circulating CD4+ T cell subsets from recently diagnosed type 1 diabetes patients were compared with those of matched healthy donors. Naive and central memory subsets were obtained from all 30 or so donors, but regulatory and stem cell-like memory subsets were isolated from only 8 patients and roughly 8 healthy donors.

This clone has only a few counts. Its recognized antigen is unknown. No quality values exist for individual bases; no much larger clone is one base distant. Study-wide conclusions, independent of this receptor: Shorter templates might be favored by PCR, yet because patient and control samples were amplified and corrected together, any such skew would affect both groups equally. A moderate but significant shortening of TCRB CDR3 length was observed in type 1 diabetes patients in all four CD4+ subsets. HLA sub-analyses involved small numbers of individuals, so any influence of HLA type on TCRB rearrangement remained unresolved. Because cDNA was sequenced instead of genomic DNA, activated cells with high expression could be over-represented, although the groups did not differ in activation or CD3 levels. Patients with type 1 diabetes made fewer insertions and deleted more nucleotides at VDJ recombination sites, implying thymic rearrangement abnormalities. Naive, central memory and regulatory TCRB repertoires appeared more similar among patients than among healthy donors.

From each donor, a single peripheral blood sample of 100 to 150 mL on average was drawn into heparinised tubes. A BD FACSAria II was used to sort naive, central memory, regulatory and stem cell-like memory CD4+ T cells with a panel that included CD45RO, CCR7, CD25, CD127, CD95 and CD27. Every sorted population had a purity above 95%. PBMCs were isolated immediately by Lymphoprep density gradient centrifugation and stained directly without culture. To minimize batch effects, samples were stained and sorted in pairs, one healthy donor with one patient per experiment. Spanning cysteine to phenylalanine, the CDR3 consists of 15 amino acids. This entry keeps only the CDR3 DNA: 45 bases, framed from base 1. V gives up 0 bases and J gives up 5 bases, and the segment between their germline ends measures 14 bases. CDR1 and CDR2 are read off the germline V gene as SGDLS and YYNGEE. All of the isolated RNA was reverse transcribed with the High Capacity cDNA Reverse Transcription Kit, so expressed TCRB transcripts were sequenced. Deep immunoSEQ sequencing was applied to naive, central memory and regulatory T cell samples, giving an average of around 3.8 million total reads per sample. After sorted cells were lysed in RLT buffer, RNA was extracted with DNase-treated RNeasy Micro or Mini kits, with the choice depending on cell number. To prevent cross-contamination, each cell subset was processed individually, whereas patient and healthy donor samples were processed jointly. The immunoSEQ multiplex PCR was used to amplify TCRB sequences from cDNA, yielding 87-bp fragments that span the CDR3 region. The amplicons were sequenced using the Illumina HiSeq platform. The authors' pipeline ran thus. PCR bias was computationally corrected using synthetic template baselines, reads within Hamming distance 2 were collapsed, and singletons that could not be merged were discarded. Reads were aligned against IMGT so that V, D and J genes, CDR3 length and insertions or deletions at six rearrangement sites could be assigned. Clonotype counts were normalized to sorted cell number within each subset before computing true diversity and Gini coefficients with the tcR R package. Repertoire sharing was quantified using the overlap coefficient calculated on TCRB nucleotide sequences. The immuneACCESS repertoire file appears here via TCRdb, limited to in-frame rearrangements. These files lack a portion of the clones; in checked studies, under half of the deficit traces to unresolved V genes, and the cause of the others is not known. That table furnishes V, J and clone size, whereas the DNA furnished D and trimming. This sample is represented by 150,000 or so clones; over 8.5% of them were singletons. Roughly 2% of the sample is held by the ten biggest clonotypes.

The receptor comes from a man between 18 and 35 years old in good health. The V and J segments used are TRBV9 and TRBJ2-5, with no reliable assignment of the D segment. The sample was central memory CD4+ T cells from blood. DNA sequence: TGTGCCAGCAGCGTAGGACTCCGTGTTCTCGAGACCCAGTACTTC. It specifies CASSVGLRVLETQYF. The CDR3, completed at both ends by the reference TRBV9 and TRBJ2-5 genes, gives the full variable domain DSGVTQTPKHLITATGQRVTLRCSPRSGDLSVYWYQQSLDQGLQFLIQYYNGEERAKGNILERFSAQQFPDLHSELNLSSLELGDSALYFCASSVGLRVLETQYFGPGTRLLVL.